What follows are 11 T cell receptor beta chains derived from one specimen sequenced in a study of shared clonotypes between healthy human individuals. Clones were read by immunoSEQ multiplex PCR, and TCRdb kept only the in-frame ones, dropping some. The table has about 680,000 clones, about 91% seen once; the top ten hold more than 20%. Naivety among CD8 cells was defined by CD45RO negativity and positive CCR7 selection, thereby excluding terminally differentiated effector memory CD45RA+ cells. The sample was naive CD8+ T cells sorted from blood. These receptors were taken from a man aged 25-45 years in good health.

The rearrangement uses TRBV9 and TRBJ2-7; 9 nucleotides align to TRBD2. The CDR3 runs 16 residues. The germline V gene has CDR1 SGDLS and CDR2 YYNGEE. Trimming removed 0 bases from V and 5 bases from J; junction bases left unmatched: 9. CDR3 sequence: CASSVEGAGGSHEQYF. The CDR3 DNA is TGTGCCAGCAGCGTAGAAGGGGCGGGAGGGAGCCACGAGCAGTACTTC.

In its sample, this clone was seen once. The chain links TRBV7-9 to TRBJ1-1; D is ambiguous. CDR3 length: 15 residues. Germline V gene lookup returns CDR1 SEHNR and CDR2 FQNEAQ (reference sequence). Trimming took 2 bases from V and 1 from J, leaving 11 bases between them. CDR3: CASSLKRISNTEAFF. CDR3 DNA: TGTGCCAGCAGCTTAAAGCGTATTTCGAACACTGAAGCTTTCTTT. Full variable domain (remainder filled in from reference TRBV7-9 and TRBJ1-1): DTGVSQNPRHKITKRGQNVTFRCDPISEHNRLYWYRQTLGQGPEFLTYFQNEAQLEKSRLLSDRFSAERPKGSFSTLEIQRTEQGDSAMYLCASSLKRISNTEAFFGQGTRLTVV.

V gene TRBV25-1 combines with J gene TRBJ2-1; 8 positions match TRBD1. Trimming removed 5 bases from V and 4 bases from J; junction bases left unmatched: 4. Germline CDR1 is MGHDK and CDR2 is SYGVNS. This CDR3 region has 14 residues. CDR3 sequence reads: CASSWQGAYNEQFF. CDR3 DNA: TGTGCCAGCAGTTGGCAGGGGGCGTACAATGAGCAGTTCTTC.

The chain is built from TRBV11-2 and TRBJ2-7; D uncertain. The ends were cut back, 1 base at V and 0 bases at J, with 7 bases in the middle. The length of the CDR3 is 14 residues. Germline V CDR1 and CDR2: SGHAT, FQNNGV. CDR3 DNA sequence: TGTGCCAGCAGCTTAGCCCCGGGCTCCTACGAGCAGTACTTC. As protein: CASSLAPGSYEQYF. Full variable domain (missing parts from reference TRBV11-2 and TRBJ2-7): EAGVAQSPRYKIIEKRQSVAFWCNPISGHATLYWYQQILGQGPKLLIQFQNNGVVDDSQLPKDRFSAERLKGVDSTLKIQPAKLEDSAVYLCASSLAPGSYEQYFGPGTRLTVT.

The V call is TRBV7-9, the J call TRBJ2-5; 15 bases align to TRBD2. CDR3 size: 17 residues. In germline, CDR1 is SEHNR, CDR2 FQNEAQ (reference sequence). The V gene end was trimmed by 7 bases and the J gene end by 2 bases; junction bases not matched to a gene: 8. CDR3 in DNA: TGTGCCAGCACCCCCGGGACTAGCGGGAGGAATCAAGAGACCCAGTACTTC. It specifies CASTPGTSGRNQETQYF.

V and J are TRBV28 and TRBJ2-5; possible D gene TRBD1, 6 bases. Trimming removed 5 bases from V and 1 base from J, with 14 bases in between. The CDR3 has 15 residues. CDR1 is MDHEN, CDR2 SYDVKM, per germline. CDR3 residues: CASSPIRDTQETQYF. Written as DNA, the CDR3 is TGTGCCAGCAGTCCAATCCGGGACACCCAAGAGACCCAGTACTTC.

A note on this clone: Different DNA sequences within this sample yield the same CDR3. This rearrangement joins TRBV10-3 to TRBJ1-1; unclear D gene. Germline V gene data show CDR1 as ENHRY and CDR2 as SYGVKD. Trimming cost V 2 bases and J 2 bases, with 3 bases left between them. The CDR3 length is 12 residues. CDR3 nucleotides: TGTGCCATCAGTGAGGGTAACACTGAAGCTTTCTTT. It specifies CAISEGNTEAFF.

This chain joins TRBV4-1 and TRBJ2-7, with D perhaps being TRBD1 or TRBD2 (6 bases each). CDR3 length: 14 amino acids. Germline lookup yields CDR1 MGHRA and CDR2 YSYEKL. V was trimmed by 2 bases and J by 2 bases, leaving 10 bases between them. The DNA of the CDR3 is TGCGCCAGCAGCCAATACGGGGGCCCCTACGAGCAGTACTTC. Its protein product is CASSQYGGPYEQYF.

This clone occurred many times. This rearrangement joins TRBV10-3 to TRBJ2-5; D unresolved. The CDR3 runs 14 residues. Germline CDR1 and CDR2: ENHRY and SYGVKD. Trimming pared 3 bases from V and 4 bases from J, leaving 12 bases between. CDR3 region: CAISDPLEVETQYF. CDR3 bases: TGTGCCATCAGTGACCCCTTAGAAGTAGAGACCCAGTACTTC.

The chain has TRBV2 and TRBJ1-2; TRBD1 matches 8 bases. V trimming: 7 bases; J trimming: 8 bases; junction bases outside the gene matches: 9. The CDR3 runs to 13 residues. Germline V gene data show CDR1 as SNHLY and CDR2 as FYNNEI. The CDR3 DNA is TGTGCCAGCAAACAAAACAGGGGGGACGGCTACACCTTC. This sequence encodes CASKQNRGDGYTF.

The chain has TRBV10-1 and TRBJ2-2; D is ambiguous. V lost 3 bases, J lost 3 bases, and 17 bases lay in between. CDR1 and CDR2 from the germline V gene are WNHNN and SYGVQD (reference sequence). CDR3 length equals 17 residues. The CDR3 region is CASSEPDWGQYTGELFF. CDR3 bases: TGCGCCAGCAGTGAACCGGATTGGGGTCAATACACCGGGGAGCTGTTTTTT.